The rows below give T cell receptor beta chains drawn from one sample of a study of control samples from healthy donors and cancer patients. Generated by immunoSEQ multiplex PCR, the TCRdb table keeps only in-frame clones and is missing some. The profile shows roughly 130,000 clones, approximately 90% of them singletons. Sequencing used blood. The receptors derive from a man aged 18 to 30 in good health. Each CDR3 is given with its conserved first and last residue. The order of the fields is V gene, J gene, D gene, clone size, CDR3 protein, CDR3 DNA. D genes are given only for firm matches. Not all rows give a size; the values are once, few, many and, for expanded clones, a class.

v_gene: TRBV5-1
j_gene: TRBJ2-7
d_gene: TRBD1
abundance: -
CDR3aa: CASSLASGRDRSYEQYF
CDR3nt: TGCGCCAGCAGCTTGGCCTCAGGCAGGGACAGATCCTACGAGCAGTACTTC

v_gene: TRBV4-1
j_gene: TRBJ1-2
d_gene: -
abundance: -
CDR3aa: CASSQVSKNYGYTF
CDR3nt: TGCGCCAGCAGCCAAGTTAGCAAAAACTATGGCTACACCTTC

v_gene: TRBV2
j_gene: TRBJ1-4
d_gene: -
abundance: -
CDR3aa: CAGGPDEDEKLFF
CDR3nt: TGTGCCGGAGGGCCGGACGAAGATGAAAAACTGTTTTTT

v_gene: TRBV3-1/TRBV3-2
j_gene: TRBJ2-4
d_gene: TRBD2
abundance: -
CDR3aa: CASSPPKSGVAKNIQYF
CDR3nt: TGTGCCAGCAGCCCCCCTAAGAGCGGGGTTGCCAAAAACATTCAGTACTTC

v_gene: TRBV4-1
j_gene: TRBJ2-7
d_gene: -
abundance: -
CDR3aa: CASSRQGDLSQYF
CDR3nt: TGCGCCAGCAGTCGGCAGGGAGACCTCTCGCAGTACTTC

v_gene: TRBV6-5
j_gene: TRBJ2-1
d_gene: -
abundance: -
CDR3aa: CASGIGSSYNEQFF
CDR3nt: TGTGCCAGCGGGATTGGGAGCTCCTACAATGAGCAGTTCTTC

v_gene: TRBV4-2
j_gene: TRBJ2-4
d_gene: -
abundance: -
CDR3aa: CASSQVGSWEAKNIQYF
CDR3nt: TGTGCCAGCAGCCAAGTAGGGTCTTGGGAAGCCAAAAACATTCAGTACTTC

v_gene: TRBV5-1
j_gene: TRBJ2-5
d_gene: TRBD1
abundance: -
CDR3aa: CASSEQGGVETQYF
CDR3nt: TGCGCCAGCAGCGAACAGGGGGGTGTGGAGACCCAGTACTTC

v_gene: TRBV5-1
j_gene: TRBJ1-5
d_gene: TRBD1
abundance: -
CDR3aa: CASSAGTGNQPQHF
CDR3nt: TGCGCCAGCAGCGCTGGGACAGGCAATCAGCCCCAGCATTTT

v_gene: TRBV7-8
j_gene: TRBJ2-7
d_gene: TRBD1
abundance: -
CDR3aa: CASSLAIIGQGRSYEQYF
CDR3nt: TGTGCCAGCAGCTTAGCAATTATTGGACAGGGGAGGTCCTACGAGCAGTACTTC

v_gene: TRBV19
j_gene: TRBJ2-7
d_gene: TRBD1
abundance: once
CDR3aa: CASSMSGQGLYEQYF
CDR3nt: TGTGCCAGTAGTATGTCGGGACAGGGCCTCTACGAGCAGTACTTC

v_gene: TRBV29-1
j_gene: TRBJ2-3
d_gene: -
abundance: -
CDR3aa: CSVAVAENFDTQYF
CDR3nt: TGCAGCGTTGCCGTAGCGGAAAACTTTGATACGCAGTATTTT

v_gene: TRBV7-2
j_gene: TRBJ1-4
d_gene: -
abundance: -
CDR3aa: CASSKSQNRVEKLFF
CDR3nt: TGTGCCAGCAGCAAAAGCCAGAACAGGGTTGAAAAACTGTTTTTT

v_gene: TRBV15
j_gene: TRBJ1-2
d_gene: -
abundance: -
CDR3aa: CATSRERQSYGYTF
CDR3nt: TGTGCCACCAGCAGAGAAAGACAAAGCTATGGCTACACCTTC

v_gene: TRBV7-3
j_gene: TRBJ1-1
d_gene: TRBD1
abundance: -
CDR3aa: CASSDGTGGDPFF
CDR3nt: TGTGCCAGCAGCGACGGGACAGGGGGCGATCCTTTCTTT

v_gene: TRBV7-8
j_gene: TRBJ2-2
d_gene: -
abundance: once
CDR3aa: CASSLQDTGELFF
CDR3nt: TGTGCCAGCAGCTTACAAGACACCGGGGAGCTGTTTTTT

v_gene: TRBV4-1
j_gene: TRBJ1-4
d_gene: -
abundance: -
CDR3aa: CASSQDRAQEKLFF
CDR3nt: TGCGCCAGCAGCCAAGACAGGGCTCAAGAAAAACTGTTTTTT

v_gene: TRBV16
j_gene: TRBJ1-5
d_gene: -
abundance: few
CDR3aa: CASSQLGQWGNQPQHF
CDR3nt: TGTGCCAGCAGCCAATTGGGTCAGTGGGGCAATCAGCCCCAGCATTTT

v_gene: TRBV5-6
j_gene: TRBJ2-7
d_gene: TRBD1
abundance: -
CDR3aa: CASSLGQGSYEQYF
CDR3nt: TGTGCCAGCAGCTTGGGACAGGGGTCCTACGAGCAGTACTTC

v_gene: TRBV4-1
j_gene: TRBJ2-5
d_gene: TRBD2
abundance: -
CDR3aa: CASSQESSGGAETQYF
CDR3nt: TGCGCCAGCAGCCAAGAATCTAGCGGGGGGGCGGAGACCCAGTACTTC

v_gene: TRBV6-1
j_gene: TRBJ1-1
d_gene: -
abundance: -
CDR3aa: CASSEVRSLNTEAFF
CDR3nt: TGTGCCAGCAGTGAAGTCCGTTCGCTGAACACTGAAGCTTTCTTT

v_gene: TRBV18
j_gene: TRBJ2-3
d_gene: -
abundance: -
CDR3aa: CASSPGTRTDTQYF
CDR3nt: TGTGCCAGCTCCCCCGGGACTCGCACAGATACGCAGTATTTT

v_gene: TRBV27
j_gene: TRBJ1-4
d_gene: -
abundance: -
CDR3aa: CASSLSSGLGEKLFF
CDR3nt: TGTGCCAGCAGTTTAAGTTCGGGGCTTGGGGAAAAACTGTTTTTT

v_gene: TRBV9
j_gene: TRBJ1-2
d_gene: -
abundance: -
CDR3aa: CASSVGGYGYTF
CDR3nt: TGTGCCAGCAGCGTAGGAGGGTATGGCTACACCTTC

v_gene: TRBV30
j_gene: TRBJ1-2
d_gene: -
abundance: once
CDR3aa: CAWSPVGLDGYTF
CDR3nt: TGTGCCTGGAGCCCGGTTGGGTTGGATGGCTACACCTTC

v_gene: TRBV29-1
j_gene: TRBJ2-7
d_gene: -
abundance: -
CDR3aa: CSVETWSRLNTYEQYF
CDR3nt: TGCAGCGTTGAAACTTGGTCTCGGCTTAACACCTACGAGCAGTACTTC

v_gene: TRBV6-6
j_gene: TRBJ2-7
d_gene: -
abundance: -
CDR3aa: CASSRANLYEQYF
CDR3nt: TGTGCCAGCAGTCGGGCCAACCTCTACGAGCAGTACTTC

v_gene: TRBV27
j_gene: TRBJ1-2
d_gene: -
abundance: -
CDR3aa: CASSPYGLGGRSNYGYTF
CDR3nt: TGTGCCAGCAGTCCGTATGGGTTGGGGGGCAGATCTAACTATGGCTACACCTTC